This passage covers 29 T cell receptor beta chains from one sample sequenced in a study of neurological immune-mediated disorders. Time point: longitudinal time-point 3. TCRdb itself ran the 5' RACE reads through MiXCR, one entry per CDR3 protein. The data show roughly 100,000 distinct CDR3 sequences, less than 14% seen once. Material for sequencing was PBMCs. These receptors were taken from a female donor with HTLV-1-associated myelopathy (HAM/TSP).

The rearrangement joins TRBV30 to TRBJ1-1; no firm D call. CDR1 and CDR2 from the germline V gene are GTSNPN and SVGIG (reference sequence). Trimming shortened V by 0 bases and J by 0 bases, and 8 bases separated the two germline ends. The CDR3 spans 14 residues. The CDR3 DNA follows: TGTGCCTGGAGTGTAAACTGGATGAACACTGAAGCTTTCTTT. Protein sequence: CAWSVNWMNTEAFF.

This clonotype appeared many times. V is TRBV5-1 and J is TRBJ2-2; 8 bases are shared with TRBD1. Germline-derived CDR1 and CDR2 are SGHRS and YFSETQ. V trimming: 5 bases; J trimming: 2 bases; junction bases outside the gene matches: 5. The CDR3 runs 15 residues. The CDR3 region has the DNA TGCGCCAGCAGGACAGGGGAAATCAACACCGGGGAGCTGTTTTTT. Translated: CASRTGEINTGELFF.

This clonotype was seen repeatedly, ten times or more. V gene TRBV20-1 combines with J gene TRBJ2-3, with D perhaps assigned TRBD1 or TRBD2 (6 bases each). V was clipped by 1 base and J by 7 bases, with 18 bases between them. Germline V gives CDR1 DFQATT, CDR2 SNEGSKA (reference sequence). This CDR3 is built from 15 residues. As DNA, the CDR3 is TGCAGTGCTAGAGGACGGGGGCAGCAGAGGAATACGCAGTATTTT. Translating gives CSARGRGQQRNTQYF.

This clonotype was counted many times. This chain uses TRBV20-1 with TRBJ2-7, with 9 bases that match TRBD1. Germline CDR1 and CDR2: DFQATT and SNEGSKA (reference sequence). This CDR3 is 13 amino acids long. J lost 3 bases, V lost 5 bases, and 5 bases had no gene match. CDR3 amino acids: CSAGGTGYYEQYF. In nucleotides, the CDR3 is TGCAGTGCTGGAGGGACAGGGTACTACGAGCAGTACTTC.

This clonotype occurred a few times. This chain joins TRBV5-6 and TRBJ2-1, with a possible D match to TRBD2 (5 bases). The CDR3 is made up of 17 amino acids. The germline V gene encodes CDR1 SGHDT and CDR2 YYEEEE. V was clipped by 3 bases and J by 0 bases, with 16 bases between them. CDR3 DNA sequence: TGTGCCAGCAGCTCCTCCTTTTTGGGAGACTCCTACAATGAGCAGTTCTTC. It encodes CASSSSFLGDSYNEQFF.

The chain has TRBV6-5 and TRBJ2-7; D is uncertain. The germline gives CDR1 MNHEY, CDR2 SVGAGI. CDR3 length equals 14 residues. Trimming pared 1 base from V and 2 bases from J, leaving 9 bases between. The CDR3 region has the DNA TGTGCCAGCAGTTACTTGGAGACACCCTACGAGCAGTACTTC. It encodes CASSYLETPYEQYF.

This clonotype was seen repeatedly, ten times or more. The chain links TRBV5-1 to TRBJ2-3; the D gene is possibly TRBD2 (5 bases). Trimming pared 0 bases from V and 6 bases from J, leaving 11 bases between. Germline V gene sequence: CDR1 SGHRS, CDR2 YFSETQ. The CDR3 loop spans 14 amino acids. For the CDR3, the DNA is TGCGCCAGCAGCTTGGCGCAGTCGGGGGATACGCAGTATTTT. Protein sequence: CASSLAQSGDTQYF.

This clonotype appeared a few times. This sequence joins TRBV10-3 and TRBJ1-5; 7 positions agree with TRBD1. CDR3 length: 14 residues. Germline lookup yields CDR1 ENHRY and CDR2 SYGVKD. Germline trimming cut 5 bases from V and 0 bases from J; bases unmatched to any gene: 1. The CDR3 DNA reads as TGTGCCATCAGTTGGACAGGTAGCAATCAGCCCCAGCATTTT. Translation gives CAISWTGSNQPQHF.

The chain combines TRBV5-1 with TRBJ2-2; D call uncertain. V lost 2 bases and J lost 5, with 10 bases in between. CDR3 length equals 14 residues. Germline-derived CDR1 and CDR2 are SGHRS and YFSETQ. In DNA, the CDR3 is TGCGCCAGCAGCTTAACCGGGCGAACCGGGGAGCTGTTTTTT. Its protein product is CASSLTGRTGELFF.

This clonotype was recorded at least ten times. The chain carries TRBV7-2 and TRBJ1-2; D call uncertain. The V gene's germline CDR1 is SGHTA and CDR2 FQGNSA. The CDR3 contains 15 residues. Trimming shortened V by 5 bases and J by 7 bases, and 20 bases separated the two germline ends. The CDR3, as DNA: TGTGCCAGCAGCCTCCACGACGGCCGAGGAGCTGGCTACACCTTC. Amino acids: CASSLHDGRGAGYTF.

This clonotype was recorded many times. The junction shows a germline mismatch at one end, possibly a read error. The chain is built from TRBV2 and TRBJ1-1; tentative D call: TRBD1 (5 bases). Germline V CDR1 and CDR2: SNHLY, FYNNEI. The CDR3 sequence is 11 residues long. In DNA, the CDR3 is TGTGCCAGCGGAGGGGATAAGGATGAAGCTTTT. It encodes CASGGDKDEAF.

This clonotype appeared a few times. In DNA, the CDR3 is TGTGCCAGCCAACCTTTTTGGGGGAGGGCTTACGAGCAGTACTTC. It is translated as CASQPFWGRAYEQYF. The chain is built from TRBV7-2 and TRBJ2-7; 7 bases match TRBD2. This CDR3 is built from 15 residues. The V gene end was trimmed by 8 bases and the J gene end by 4 bases; junction bases not matched to a gene: 14. Germline V gene lookup returns CDR1 SGHTA and CDR2 FQGNSA. Using reference TRBV7-2 and TRBJ2-7 for the parts outside the CDR3, the full variable domain is GAGVSQSPSNKVTEKGKDVELRCDPISGHTALYWYRQSLGQGLEFLIYFQGNSAPDKSGLPSDRFSAERTGGSVSTLTIQRTQQEDSAVYLCASQPFWGRAYEQYFGPGTRLTVT.

This clonotype was recorded many times. The V call is TRBV20-1, the J call TRBJ2-4, with 11 bases matching TRBD2. CDR3 length: 16 amino acids. V trimming: 2 bases; J trimming: 1 base; junction bases outside the gene matches: 4. Per the germline V gene, CDR1 is DFQATT and CDR2 is SNEGSKA (reference sequence). CDR3 amino acids: CSARLAGGRAKNIQYF. The CDR3 bases are TGCAGTGCTAGACTAGCGGGAGGACGGGCCAAAAACATTCAGTACTTC.

This clonotype was observed many times. The genes are TRBV4-2 and TRBJ2-3, with 10 bases aligning to TRBD2. Germline V lookup: CDR1 LGHNA, CDR2 YNFKEQ. This CDR3 is 17 amino acids long. The trim removed 1 base at V and 2 bases at J, leaving 6 bases unmatched. CDR3 residues: CASSQGPSGGTTDTQYF. Written as DNA, the CDR3 is TGTGCCAGCAGCCAAGGGCCTAGCGGGGGTACCACAGATACGCAGTATTTT.

This clonotype was counted many times. This chain uses TRBV7-7 with TRBJ2-1; either TRBD1 or TRBD2 may fit D (6 bases each). This CDR3 is built from 15 residues. The ends were cut back, 6 bases at V and 0 bases at J, with 12 bases in the middle. Germline CDR1 SSHAT, CDR2 FNYEAQ (reference sequence). The CDR3 bases are TGTGCCAGCAGTGAAGGGGGGAGCTCCTACAATGAGCAGTTCTTC. Amino acids: CASSEGGSSYNEQFF.

In its sample, this clonotype was seen many times. J is TRBJ2-7 and V is TRBV5-1, with a weak D call TRBD2 (6 bases). V shed 3 bases and J shed 7 bases, with 17 bases lying between them. The V gene's germline CDR1 is SGHRS and CDR2 YFSETQ. The CDR3 runs to 14 residues. The CDR3 DNA sequence: TGCGCCAGCAGCTCCCAAGACAGTGGGAGGGAGCAGTACTTC. It is translated as CASSSQDSGREQYF.

This clonotype has ten or more counts. The genes are TRBV7-2 and TRBJ1-1; D gene unclear. Between the trimmed V and J ends, which lost 5 bases and 1 base, there was a span of 8 bases. The CDR3 covers 13 residues. Germline values: CDR1 SGHTA, CDR2 FQGNSA. The CDR3 reads CASSRDWNTEAFF. CDR3 coding DNA: TGTGCCAGCAGCCGAGACTGGAACACTGAAGCTTTCTTT.

As concerns this clonotype: This may come from a read error, since a much larger clone is one base off. This sequence joins TRBV6-4 and TRBJ2-1, with D possibly TRBD2 on 6 matching bases. CDR1 is MRHNA and CDR2 is SNTAGT in the germline V gene. The ends were cut back, 0 bases at V and 8 bases at J, with 17 bases in the middle. The CDR3 covers 16 residues. DNA for the CDR3: TGTGCCAGCAGTGACTCGTGGGGGGACCTTTTTCATGAGCAGTTCTTC. It yields the protein CASSDSWGDLFHEQFF.

This clonotype was counted ten times or more. The chain couples TRBV18 to TRBJ2-3; D unclear. The V end was cut by 2 bases, the J end by 4 bases, with 7 bases between. The CDR3 has 13 residues. The germline CDR1 and CDR2 sequences are KGHSH and LQKENI. The CDR3 is CASSPEHADTQYF. In DNA form, the CDR3 reads TGTGCCAGCTCACCAGAACACGCAGATACGCAGTATTTT.

There are many counts of this clonotype. This chain links TRBV7-3 with TRBJ2-3; TRBD1 aligns across 7 bases. Per the germline V gene, CDR1 is SGHTA and CDR2 is FQGTGA. The junction had 6 bases not matched to a gene; V was cut back by 2 bases and J by 1 base. The length of the CDR3 is 16 residues. The CDR3 DNA reads as TGTGCCAGCAGCTTAGGAAGGGGGCTTGGCACAGATACGCAGTATTTT. It codes for CASSLGRGLGTDTQYF.

This clonotype was detected many times. V usage is TRBV5-5 and J usage is TRBJ2-2; weak D call: TRBD1 (6 bases). The CDR3 totals 15 residues. Trimming removed 2 bases from V and 1 base from J, with 9 bases in between. Per the germline V gene, CDR1 is SGHKS and CDR2 is YYEKEE (reference sequence). CDR3 in amino acids: CASSFVQGNTGELFF. The CDR3 DNA reads TGTGCCAGCAGCTTCGTACAGGGGAACACCGGGGAGCTGTTTTTT.

This clonotype was counted ten times or more. The rearrangement uses TRBV5-1 and TRBJ2-7; no clear D. Germline CDR1 and CDR2: SGHRS and YFSETQ. The CDR3 totals 15 residues. Trimming shortened V by 0 bases and J by 1 base, and 11 bases separated the two germline ends. The CDR3 DNA follows: TGCGCCAGCAGCTTGGCCTCAGGTTGGTCCTACGAGCAGTACTTC. It translates to CASSLASGWSYEQYF.

This clonotype was detected ten times or more. The chain combines TRBV12-3 or TRBV12-4 with TRBJ2-7, with D possibly TRBD1 on 5 matching bases. V lost 4 bases, J lost 2 bases, and 12 bases lay in between. This CDR3 has 14 amino acids. The CDR3 DNA sequence: TGTGCCAGCAGTTCAGGGCCCGCCACCTACGAGCAGTACTTC. It encodes CASSSGPATYEQYF.

This clonotype was detected many times. The gene calls are TRBV20-1 and TRBJ2-5, with TRBD2 matching 15 bases. The CDR3 sequence is 16 residues long. CDR1 is DFQATT, CDR2 SNEGSKA, per germline (reference sequence). Trimming at V came to 6 bases and at J to 0 bases, leaving 5 bases not matched to a gene. In nucleotides, the CDR3 is TGCAGTGCCTCCGGACTAGCGGGGGGGTACCAAGAGACCCAGTACTTC. It specifies CSASGLAGGYQETQYF.

This clonotype has a count of ten or more. The gene calls are TRBV2 and TRBJ1-3, with D perhaps TRBD1 (5 bases). V was trimmed by 8 bases and J by 0 bases, leaving 11 bases between them. This CDR3 comprises 14 residues. Germline CDR1 reads SNHLY; CDR2 reads FYNNEI. CDR3 in DNA: TGTGCCAGCGGGGAGGGGAACTCTGGAAACACCATATATTTT. Translation: CASGEGNSGNTIYF.

This clonotype was recorded at least ten times. The chain combines TRBV20-1 with TRBJ1-2; perhaps TRBD1 as D (6 bases). Germline loops: CDR1 DFQATT, CDR2 SNEGSKA (reference sequence). The CDR3 sequence is 13 residues long. The V and J ends lost 5 bases and 2 bases respectively, with 12 bases between them. CDR3 in DNA: TGCAGTGCTCGGGAGGGACACAACTATGGCTACACCTTC. Its protein is CSAREGHNYGYTF.

The CDR3 is CASSLEYTGELFF. In nucleotides, the CDR3 is TGCGCCAGCAGCTTGGAATACACCGGGGAGCTGTTTTTT. The gene calls are TRBV5-1 and TRBJ2-2; no clear D gene. The CDR3 has 13 residues. The germline CDR1 and CDR2 sequences are SGHRS and YFSETQ. V dropped 0 bases and J dropped 3 bases, with 3 bases sitting between them.

This clonotype has a count of ten or more. This rearrangement joins TRBV4-1 to TRBJ2-3; 11 bases map to TRBD2. The CDR3 loop spans 16 amino acids. Looked up from germline, CDR1 is MGHRA and CDR2 is YSYEKL. After removal of 5 bases from V and 1 base from J, the junction contained 5 bases not matched to a gene. The CDR3 DNA reads as TGCGCCAGCAGCTCACAGACTAGCGGGGGCACAGATACGCAGTATTTT. Residues: CASSSQTSGGTDTQYF.

This clonotype was recorded many times. This sequence joins TRBV5-6 and TRBJ2-2, with TRBD1 identical over 10 bases. The V gene's germline CDR1 is SGHDT and CDR2 YYEEEE. This CDR3 is 14 amino acids long. Trimming removed 4 bases from V and 6 bases from J; junction bases left unmatched: 3. CDR3 bases: TGTGCCAGCAGCCCGGGACAGGGGTCCGGGGAGCTGTTTTTT. It specifies CASSPGQGSGELFF. Full variable domain (remainder filled in from reference TRBV5-6 and TRBJ2-2): DAGVTQSPTHLIKTRGQQVTLRCSPKSGHDTVSWYQQALGQGPQFIFQYYEEEERQRGNFPDRFSGHQFPNYSSELNVNALLLGDSALYLCASSPGQGSGELFFGEGSRLTVL.